A selection of T cell receptor beta chains follows, all from one sample in a study of T cell responses to AZD1222 COVID-19 vaccine. The repertoire was sequenced with immunoSEQ multiplex PCR; TCRdb's copy has only in-frame clones and lacks some. The table records around 160,000 clones, 75% to 85% of them present only once. This material consisted of peripheral blood, taken on day 0 of MenACWY control vaccination. The receptors derive from an adult in good health. Both conserved end residues are part of each CDR3. Each record gives: V gene, clone size, J gene, D gene, CDR3 DNA, CDR3 protein. D genes are given only for firm matches. Expanded clones get a size class; other rows say once, few or many, or leave the size out.

v_gene: TRBV18
abundance: NA
j_gene: TRBJ2-3
d_gene: NA
CDR3nt: TGTGCCAGCTCACCACCGGCAGCGGCTCACACAGATACGCAGTATTTT
CDR3aa: CASSPPAAAHTDTQYF

v_gene: TRBV10-1
abundance: NA
j_gene: TRBJ1-3
d_gene: NA
CDR3nt: TGCGCCCAACGTCCTTTCTCTGGAAACACCATATATTTT
CDR3aa: CAQRPFSGNTIYF

v_gene: TRBV10-3
abundance: NA
j_gene: TRBJ1-6
d_gene: NA
CDR3nt: TGTGCCATCAGTGAGATTGGGAATAATTCACCCCTCCACTTT
CDR3aa: CAISEIGNNSPLHF

v_gene: TRBV19
abundance: NA
j_gene: TRBJ1-3
d_gene: NA
CDR3nt: TGTGCCAGTACCACCACTCGACAGGGAAACACCATATATTTT
CDR3aa: CASTTTRQGNTIYF

v_gene: TRBV6-1
abundance: NA
j_gene: TRBJ1-1
d_gene: NA
CDR3nt: TGTGCCAGCAGTGAAAGCCGGCGAGCTTTCTTT
CDR3aa: CASSESRRAFF

v_gene: TRBV7-9
abundance: NA
j_gene: TRBJ2-2
d_gene: TRBD1
CDR3nt: TGTGCCAGCAGCCTGACAGGGGGCAAAAACACCGGGGAGCTGTTTTTT
CDR3aa: CASSLTGGKNTGELFF

v_gene: TRBV30
abundance: NA
j_gene: TRBJ1-1
d_gene: NA
CDR3nt: TGTGCCTGGAGGACAGAGATGAACACTGAAGCTTTCTTT
CDR3aa: CAWRTEMNTEAFF

v_gene: TRBV6-1
abundance: NA
j_gene: TRBJ2-6
d_gene: TRBD1
CDR3nt: TGTGCCAGCAGTGAGGGACAGGGATTTTCTGGGGCCAACGTCCTGACTTTC
CDR3aa: CASSEGQGFSGANVLTF

v_gene: TRBV28
abundance: NA
j_gene: TRBJ2-2
d_gene: NA
CDR3nt: TGTGCCAGCAGTTCAGGGCTAAACACCGGGGAGCTGTTTTTT
CDR3aa: CASSSGLNTGELFF

v_gene: TRBV19
abundance: NA
j_gene: TRBJ2-7
d_gene: TRBD1
CDR3nt: TGTGCCAGTAGTATTAGGACAGGGGGTGGATACGAGCAGTACTTC
CDR3aa: CASSIRTGGGYEQYF

v_gene: TRBV6-5
abundance: NA
j_gene: TRBJ1-5
d_gene: NA
CDR3nt: TGTGCCAGCATCAAGGCGGTGTCCAATCAGCCCCAGCATTTT
CDR3aa: CASIKAVSNQPQHF

v_gene: TRBV10-1
abundance: NA
j_gene: TRBJ1-2
d_gene: TRBD1
CDR3nt: TGCGCCAGCAGTGACGACAGGGTTACTGGCTACACCTTC
CDR3aa: CASSDDRVTGYTF

v_gene: TRBV10-1
abundance: NA
j_gene: TRBJ1-1
d_gene: TRBD1
CDR3nt: TGCGCCAGCCGTCTGTCCCCCGGACAGGACGGTGAAGCTTTCTTT
CDR3aa: CASRLSPGQDGEAFF

v_gene: TRBV6-5
abundance: NA
j_gene: TRBJ1-6
d_gene: NA
CDR3nt: TGTGCCAGCAGTTACTCCTATAATTCACCCCTCCACTTT
CDR3aa: CASSYSYNSPLHF

v_gene: TRBV10-2
abundance: NA
j_gene: TRBJ1-5
d_gene: NA
CDR3nt: TGCGCCAGCAGTGTAGCAGCCATCTATAGCAATCAGCCCCAGCATTTT
CDR3aa: CASSVAAIYSNQPQHF

v_gene: TRBV3-1/TRBV3-2
abundance: once
j_gene: TRBJ2-1
d_gene: NA
CDR3nt: TGTGCCAGCCGCCTCCGAGAAGACAGTGCCTACAATGAGCAGTTCTTC
CDR3aa: CASRLREDSAYNEQFF

v_gene: TRBV19
abundance: NA
j_gene: TRBJ2-7
d_gene: NA
CDR3nt: TGTGCCAGTAGTGGGGCACACATCGCCAGCGAGCAGTACTTC
CDR3aa: CASSGAHIASEQYF

v_gene: TRBV27
abundance: once
j_gene: TRBJ1-2
d_gene: NA
CDR3nt: TGTGCCAGCAGCATACAGGGAAATAGTGGCTACACCTTC
CDR3aa: CASSIQGNSGYTF

v_gene: TRBV21-1
abundance: NA
j_gene: TRBJ2-7
d_gene: NA
CDR3nt: TGTGCCAGCACCACAAAGCGGGACAGGGGAAGCGAGCAGTACTTC
CDR3aa: CASTTKRDRGSEQYF

v_gene: TRBV19
abundance: few
j_gene: TRBJ1-2
d_gene: NA
CDR3nt: TGTGCCAGTAGTATTTCGAAAGGGGTATATGGCTACACCTTC
CDR3aa: CASSISKGVYGYTF

v_gene: TRBV5-6
abundance: NA
j_gene: TRBJ2-1
d_gene: NA
CDR3nt: TGTGCCAGCAGCTTGGGTGGAGGGTCTGCCGATGAGCAGTTCTTC
CDR3aa: CASSLGGGSADEQFF

v_gene: TRBV9
abundance: once
j_gene: TRBJ2-2
d_gene: TRBD2
CDR3nt: TGTGCCAGCAGCGAGGCTAGCGGGGGACTAAACACCGGGGAGCTGTTTTTT
CDR3aa: CASSEASGGLNTGELFF

v_gene: TRBV28
abundance: once
j_gene: TRBJ1-2
d_gene: NA
CDR3nt: TGTGCCAGCAGTTTACAGGGGTATGGCTACACCTTC
CDR3aa: CASSLQGYGYTF

v_gene: TRBV7-8
abundance: once
j_gene: TRBJ1-2
d_gene: NA
CDR3nt: TGTGCCAGCAGCTTAGTACTCGATCGAGCTAACTATGGCTACACCTTC
CDR3aa: CASSLVLDRANYGYTF

v_gene: TRBV6-5
abundance: NA
j_gene: TRBJ2-3
d_gene: NA
CDR3nt: TGTGCCAGCAGAAGTACCCACAGGGCAACGCAGTATTTT
CDR3aa: CASRSTHRATQYF

v_gene: TRBV28
abundance: NA
j_gene: TRBJ2-5
d_gene: NA
CDR3nt: TGTGCCAGCAGCAAACCCCCCGGACAGTTCTTGTACTTC
CDR3aa: CASSKPPGQFLYF

v_gene: TRBV4-1
abundance: NA
j_gene: TRBJ2-5
d_gene: TRBD2
CDR3nt: TGCGCCAGCAGCCGTACACTAGCGGGGGGGTCCCAAGAGACCCAGTACTTC
CDR3aa: CASSRTLAGGSQETQYF

v_gene: TRBV19
abundance: NA
j_gene: TRBJ2-1
d_gene: TRBD1
CDR3nt: TGTGCCAGTAGTCGAGGGGAGACAGGGAGCAATGAGCAGTTCTTC
CDR3aa: CASSRGETGSNEQFF

v_gene: TRBV6-5
abundance: many
j_gene: TRBJ2-5
d_gene: NA
CDR3nt: TGTGCCAGCAGGGGACTCAACCAAGAGACCCAGTACTTC
CDR3aa: CASRGLNQETQYF

v_gene: TRBV7-3
abundance: NA
j_gene: TRBJ2-6
d_gene: TRBD1
CDR3nt: TGTGCCAGCAGCCCCGGACAGGGACGCTCTGGGGCCAACGTCCTGACTTTC
CDR3aa: CASSPGQGRSGANVLTF

v_gene: TRBV6-2/TRBV6-3
abundance: NA
j_gene: TRBJ1-4
d_gene: NA
CDR3nt: TGTGCCAGCAGCCGTGCAGGAGGATTAAATGAAAAACTGTTTTTT
CDR3aa: CASSRAGGLNEKLFF

v_gene: TRBV28
abundance: NA
j_gene: TRBJ1-6
d_gene: NA
CDR3nt: TGTGCCACCGTGTTAGGACCCTACTCACCCCTCCACTTT
CDR3aa: CATVLGPYSPLHF

v_gene: TRBV5-1
abundance: NA
j_gene: TRBJ2-7
d_gene: TRBD1
CDR3nt: TGCGCCAGCTCGGACAGGGTCAAAGACGAGCAGTACTTC
CDR3aa: CASSDRVKDEQYF